These 14 T cell receptor beta chains share one sample of origin, sequenced in a study of T cell responses to AZD1222 COVID-19 vaccine. Measured with immunoSEQ multiplex PCR; TCRdb has only the in-frame clones, and not every one. Found here are 120,000 or so clones, approximately 90% of them singletons; the top ten hold 15%. Sequenced here: peripheral blood, sampled 28 days after the second AZD1222 dose. The receptor source for this set is an adult who received the AZD1222 COVID-19 vaccine.

The gene calls are TRBV28 and TRBJ1-3, with 7 nucleotides matching TRBD1. Germline trimming cut 4 bases from V and 0 bases from J; bases unmatched to any gene: 6. Germline CDR1 and CDR2: MDHEN and SYDVKM. The CDR3 extends over 16 amino acids. CDR3 in DNA: TGTGCCAGCAGTTCCACAGGGGAGTACTCTGGAAACACCATATATTTT. Protein sequence: CASSSTGEYSGNTIYF.

The chain uses TRBV2 and TRBJ1-4; D is undetermined. The CDR3 loop spans 15 amino acids. The germline V gene has CDR1 SNHLY and CDR2 FYNNEI. V lost 2 bases, J lost 0 bases, and 7 bases lay in between. CDR3 amino acids: CASSERATTNEKLFF. The CDR3 DNA is TGTGCCAGCAGTGAAAGGGCAACAACTAATGAAAAACTGTTTTTT.

The sample holds a few counts of this clone. The chain uses TRBV6-5 and TRBJ1-2; D is undetermined. V dropped 6 bases and J dropped 4 bases, with 12 bases sitting between them. CDR1 is MNHEY and CDR2 is SVGAGI in the germline V gene. This CDR3 is built from 13 residues. CDR3 nucleotides: TGTGCCAGCAGGGTGGACCGCCTCTATGGCTACACCTTC. As protein: CASRVDRLYGYTF.

The CDR3 region has the DNA TGTGCCAGCAGCCAAGACCGGACAGGGAACAATGAGCAGTTCTTC. Translation gives CASSQDRTGNNEQFF. The chain is built from TRBV4-2 and TRBJ2-1, with 8 bases fitting TRBD1. The CDR3 length is 15 residues. Unmatched junction bases numbered 3, after V lost 0 bases and J lost 5 bases. Germline CDR1 LGHNA, CDR2 YNFKEQ.

The rearrangement joins TRBV6-5 to TRBJ2-7; 11 bases are a match to TRBD1. The V and J ends lost 6 bases and 5 bases, in that order; junction bases with no gene match: 9. Germline V gene data show CDR1 as MNHEY and CDR2 as SVGAGI. The CDR3 has 15 amino acids. The CDR3 DNA reads TGTGCCAGCAGCGTTGGGACAGGGGGTTCGCACGAGCAGTACTTC. Its protein product is CASSVGTGGSHEQYF.

This sequence joins TRBV11-2 and TRBJ2-7; either TRBD1 or TRBD2 may supply D (5 bases each). Trimming left V 5 bases short and J 4 bases short, with 18 bases between. Germline-derived CDR1 and CDR2 are SGHAT and FQNNGV. The CDR3 is 15 amino acids. The CDR3 loop reads CASSRFRDGFYEQYF. The CDR3 DNA sequence: TGTGCCAGCAGCCGATTCCGGGACGGATTTTACGAGCAGTACTTC.

The rearrangement links TRBV7-2 to TRBJ2-3, with TRBD2 identical over 7 bases. V gave up 3 bases and J gave up 2 bases; unmatched junction bases: 5. CDR1 SGHTA and CDR2 FQGNSA come from the germline V gene. This CDR3 spans 15 amino acids. The DNA of the CDR3 is TGTGCCAGCAGCTTGGCGACTAGCTACACAGATACGCAGTATTTT. This encodes CASSLATSYTDTQYF.

V gene TRBV6-5 combines with J gene TRBJ2-3; 7 nucleotides agree with TRBD1. The germline V gene encodes CDR1 MNHEY and CDR2 SVGAGI. This CDR3 has 13 residues. V shed 8 bases and J 4 bases; nucleotides not matched to a gene: 6. CDR3 coding DNA: TGTGCCAGCCGGGACAGAGTCCCAGATACGCAGTATTTT. Protein: CASRDRVPDTQYF.

J is TRBJ2-1 and V is TRBV18; D might be TRBD1 (5 bases). The CDR3 sequence is 15 residues long. Germline V gene sequence: CDR1 KGHSH, CDR2 LQKENI. V was shortened by 0 bases and J by 3 bases, with 9 bases between the two germline ends. The CDR3 sequence: CASSPPGAGYNEQFF. The DNA for the CDR3 is TGTGCCAGCTCACCACCAGGGGCCGGCTACAATGAGCAGTTCTTC.

This sequence joins TRBV2 and TRBJ2-7, with 9 bases that match TRBD1. The CDR3 is made up of 15 amino acids. The junction had 12 bases not matched to a gene; V was cut back by 6 bases and J by 6 bases. CDR1 is SNHLY and CDR2 is FYNNEI in the germline V gene. DNA of the CDR3: TGTGCCAGCAGCTTATTACCGGGACAGGGTTCCGAGCAGTACTTC. Its translation is CASSLLPGQGSEQYF.

CDR3: CASGLGELNNEQFF. The CDR3 bases are TGTGCTAGTGGTTTGGGAGAATTGAACAATGAGCAGTTCTTC. V usage is TRBV12-5 and J usage is TRBJ2-1; D unclear. Germline V gene sequence: CDR1 LGHNT, CDR2 FRNRAP. The ends were cut back, 1 base at V and 5 bases at J, with 9 bases in the middle. CDR3 length equals 14 residues.

V usage is TRBV5-1 and J usage is TRBJ1-4; 10 positions agree with TRBD1. The germline V gene has CDR1 SGHRS and CDR2 YFSETQ. CDR3 size: 14 residues. Losses at the gene ends were 3 bases for V and 6 bases for J; bases not matched to a gene: 2. CDR3 DNA: TGCGCCAGCAGCTCCGGGACAGGGGATGAAAAACTGTTTTTT. It codes for CASSSGTGDEKLFF.

V usage is TRBV7-9 and J usage is TRBJ1-2; maybe TRBD1 (5 bases). Per germline, CDR1 SEHNR and CDR2 FQNEAQ (reference sequence). The CDR3 has 15 residues. Trimming pared 8 bases from V and 5 bases from J, leaving 21 bases between. The CDR3 protein is CASAAEGGREYGYTF. DNA of the CDR3: TGTGCCAGCGCAGCCGAAGGCGGCAGGGAATATGGCTACACCTTC.

V usage is TRBV10-3 and J usage is TRBJ1-1, with D perhaps TRBD1 (6 bases). Trimming shortened V by 4 bases and J by 6 bases, and 24 bases separated the two germline ends. The CDR3 consists of 17 residues. Germline V gene lookup returns CDR1 ENHRY and CDR2 SYGVKD. The chain's CDR3 is CAISGRGLQGGSPEAFF. The DNA of the CDR3 is TGTGCCATCAGTGGGAGAGGTCTACAGGGCGGTAGCCCTGAAGCTTTCTTT.